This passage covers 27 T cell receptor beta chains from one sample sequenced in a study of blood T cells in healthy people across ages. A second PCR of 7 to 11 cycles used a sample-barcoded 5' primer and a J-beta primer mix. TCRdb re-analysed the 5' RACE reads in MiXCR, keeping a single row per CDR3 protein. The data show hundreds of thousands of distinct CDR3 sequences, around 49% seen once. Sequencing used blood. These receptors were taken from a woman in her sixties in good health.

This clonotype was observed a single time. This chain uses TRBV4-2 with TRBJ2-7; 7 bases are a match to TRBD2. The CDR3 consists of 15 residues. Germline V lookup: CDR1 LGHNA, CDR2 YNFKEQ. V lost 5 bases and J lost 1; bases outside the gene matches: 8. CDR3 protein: CASSSREGYSYEQYF. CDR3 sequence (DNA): TGTGCCAGCAGCTCAAGGGAGGGCTATTCCTACGAGCAGTACTTC.

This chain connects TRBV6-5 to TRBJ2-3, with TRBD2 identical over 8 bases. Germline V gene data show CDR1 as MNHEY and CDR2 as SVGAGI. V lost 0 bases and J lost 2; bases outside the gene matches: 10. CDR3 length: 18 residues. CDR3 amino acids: CASSYSSLTSGNTDTQYF. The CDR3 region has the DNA TGTGCCAGCAGTTACTCGAGTTTAACTAGCGGAAACACAGATACGCAGTATTTT.

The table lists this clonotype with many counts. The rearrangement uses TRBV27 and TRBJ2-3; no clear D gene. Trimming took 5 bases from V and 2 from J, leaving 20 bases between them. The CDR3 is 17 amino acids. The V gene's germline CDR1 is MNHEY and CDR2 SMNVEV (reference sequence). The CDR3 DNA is TGTGCCAGCAGTCCCCAAAGATCTTCTGGGGTCACAGATACGCAGTATTTT. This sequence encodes CASSPQRSSGVTDTQYF.

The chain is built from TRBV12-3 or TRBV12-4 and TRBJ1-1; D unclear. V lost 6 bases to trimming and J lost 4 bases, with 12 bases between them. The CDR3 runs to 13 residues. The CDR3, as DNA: TGTGCCAGCAGGCAAGACAAACCCACTGAAGCTTTCTTT. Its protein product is CASRQDKPTEAFF.

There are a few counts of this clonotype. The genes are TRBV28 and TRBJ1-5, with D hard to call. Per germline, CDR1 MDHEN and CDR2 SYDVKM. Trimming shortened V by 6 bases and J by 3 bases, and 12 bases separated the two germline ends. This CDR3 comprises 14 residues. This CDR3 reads CASSRHSDNQPQHF. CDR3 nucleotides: TGTGCCAGCAGCCGGCACAGTGACAATCAGCCCCAGCATTTT.

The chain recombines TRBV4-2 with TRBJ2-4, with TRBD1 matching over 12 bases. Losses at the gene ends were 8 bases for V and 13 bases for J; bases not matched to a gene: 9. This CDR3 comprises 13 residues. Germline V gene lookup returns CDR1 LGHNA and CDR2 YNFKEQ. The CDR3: CASRDRGPNEQYF. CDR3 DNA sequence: TGTGCCAGCCGGGACAGGGGGCCCAATGAGCAGTACTTC.

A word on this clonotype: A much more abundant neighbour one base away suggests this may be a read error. The CDR3 DNA follows: TGTGCCAGCAACTTGGTCCAGGGGTTGTACGAGCAGTACTTC. This encodes CASNLVQGLYEQYF. The rearrangement joins TRBV7-2 to TRBJ2-7; D is perhaps TRBD1 (6 bases). This CDR3 has 14 amino acids. V was pared by 7 bases and J by 4 bases, with 17 bases between. CDR1 SGHTA and CDR2 FQGNSA come from the germline V gene.

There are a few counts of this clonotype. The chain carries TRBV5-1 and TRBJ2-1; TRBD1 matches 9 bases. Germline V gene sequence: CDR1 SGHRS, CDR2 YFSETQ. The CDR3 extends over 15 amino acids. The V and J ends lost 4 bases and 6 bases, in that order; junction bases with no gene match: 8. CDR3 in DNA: TGCGCCAGCAGCCCTGGGACAGGGATTATCAATGAGCAGTTCTTC. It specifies CASSPGTGIINEQFF.

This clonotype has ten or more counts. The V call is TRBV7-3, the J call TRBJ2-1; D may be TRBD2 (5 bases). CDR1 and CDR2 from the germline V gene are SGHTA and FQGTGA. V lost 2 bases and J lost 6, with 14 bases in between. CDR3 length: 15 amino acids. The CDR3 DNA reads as TGTGCCAGCAGCTTATCGGGCGGGCCCTCCAATGAGCAGTTCTTC. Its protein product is CASSLSGGPSNEQFF.

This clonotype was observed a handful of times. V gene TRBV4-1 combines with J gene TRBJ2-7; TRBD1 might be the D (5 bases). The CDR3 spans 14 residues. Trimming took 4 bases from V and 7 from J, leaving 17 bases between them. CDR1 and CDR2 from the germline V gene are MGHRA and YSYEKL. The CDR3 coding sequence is TGCGCCAGCAGCCGTAGGCAGGGTGATCGGGAGCAGTACTTC. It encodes CASSRRQGDREQYF.

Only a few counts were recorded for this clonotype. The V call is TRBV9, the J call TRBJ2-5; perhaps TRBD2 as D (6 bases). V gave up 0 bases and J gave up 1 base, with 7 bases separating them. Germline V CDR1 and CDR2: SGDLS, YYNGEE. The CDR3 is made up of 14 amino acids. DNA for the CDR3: TGTGCCAGCAGCGTAGGTAGCGGCCAAGAGACCCAGTACTTC. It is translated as CASSVGSGQETQYF.

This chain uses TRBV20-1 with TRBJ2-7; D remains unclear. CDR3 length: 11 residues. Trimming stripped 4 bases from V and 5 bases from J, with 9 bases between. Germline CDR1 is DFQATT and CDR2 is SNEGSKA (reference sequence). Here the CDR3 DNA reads TGCAGTGCTACTAGTTTCGACGAGCAGTACTTC. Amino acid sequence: CSATSFDEQYF.

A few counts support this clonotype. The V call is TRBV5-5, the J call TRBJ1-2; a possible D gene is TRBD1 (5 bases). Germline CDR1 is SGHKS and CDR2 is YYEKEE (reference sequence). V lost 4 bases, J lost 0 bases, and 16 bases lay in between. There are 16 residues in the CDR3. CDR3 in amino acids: CASSQQQGSANYGYTF. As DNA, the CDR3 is TGTGCCAGCAGCCAACAGCAGGGCAGCGCTAACTATGGCTACACCTTC.

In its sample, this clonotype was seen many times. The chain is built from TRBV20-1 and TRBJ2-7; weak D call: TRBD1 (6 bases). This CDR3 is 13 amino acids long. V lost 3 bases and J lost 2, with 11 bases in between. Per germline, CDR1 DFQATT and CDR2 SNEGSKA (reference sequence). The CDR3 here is CSARRQATYEQYF. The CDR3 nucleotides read TGCAGTGCTAGGCGACAGGCAACCTACGAGCAGTACTTC.

The CDR3 nucleotides are TGTGCCAGCAGTTACGATTCAGGGGGCGTATATGGCTACACCTTC. It encodes CASSYDSGGVYGYTF. The genes are TRBV7-2 and TRBJ1-2; 8 nucleotides match TRBD1. V lost 6 bases and J lost 5; bases outside the gene matches: 11. CDR3 size: 15 residues. Germline V gene data show CDR1 as SGHTA and CDR2 as FQGNSA.

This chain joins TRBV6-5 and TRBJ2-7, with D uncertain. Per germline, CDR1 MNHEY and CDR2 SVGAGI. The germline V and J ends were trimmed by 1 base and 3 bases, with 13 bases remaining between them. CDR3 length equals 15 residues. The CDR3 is CASSYWAEENYEQYF. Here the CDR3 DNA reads TGTGCCAGCAGTTACTGGGCCGAAGAGAACTACGAGCAGTACTTC.

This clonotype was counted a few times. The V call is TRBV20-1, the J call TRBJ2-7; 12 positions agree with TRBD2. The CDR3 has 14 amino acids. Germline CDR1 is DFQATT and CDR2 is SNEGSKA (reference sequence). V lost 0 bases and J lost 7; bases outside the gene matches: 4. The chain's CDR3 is CSARDPSGRGEQYF. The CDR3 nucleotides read TGCAGTGCTAGAGATCCTAGCGGGAGGGGTGAGCAGTACTTC.

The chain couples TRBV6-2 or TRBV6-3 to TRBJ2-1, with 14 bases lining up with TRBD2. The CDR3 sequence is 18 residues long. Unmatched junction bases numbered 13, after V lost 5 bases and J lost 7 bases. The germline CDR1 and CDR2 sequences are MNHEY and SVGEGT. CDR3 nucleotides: TGTGCCAGCAGTCCTATACCCGGGACTAGCGGGAGTCTAAATGAGCAGTTCTTC. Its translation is CASSPIPGTSGSLNEQFF.

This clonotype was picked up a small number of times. CDR3 sequence (DNA): TGCGCCAGCAGCCATGGGACTAGCGGGAGAGGAGAGCAGTACTTC. It specifies CASSHGTSGRGEQYF. The chain is built from TRBV5-1 and TRBJ2-7, with TRBD2 matching 14 bases. The CDR3 spans 15 residues. V shed 4 bases, J shed 7 bases, and the junction held 7 bases outside the gene matches. The germline V gene encodes CDR1 SGHRS and CDR2 YFSETQ.

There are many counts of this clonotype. CDR3 nucleotides: TGCGCCAGCAGCTTAGGGCCCTGGTTGGAGCAGTACTTC. It translates to CASSLGPWLEQYF. The chain joins TRBV5-1 to TRBJ2-7; D is unclear. V lost 2 bases to trimming and J lost 7 bases, with 13 bases between them. The CDR3 has 13 residues. Germline V CDR1 and CDR2: SGHRS, YFSETQ.

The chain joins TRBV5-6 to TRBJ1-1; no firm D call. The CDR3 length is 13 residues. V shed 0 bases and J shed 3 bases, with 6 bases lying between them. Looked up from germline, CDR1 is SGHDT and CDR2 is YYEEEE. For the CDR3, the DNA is TGTGCCAGCAGCTTGGCACGGTACACTGAAGCTTTCTTT. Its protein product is CASSLARYTEAFF.

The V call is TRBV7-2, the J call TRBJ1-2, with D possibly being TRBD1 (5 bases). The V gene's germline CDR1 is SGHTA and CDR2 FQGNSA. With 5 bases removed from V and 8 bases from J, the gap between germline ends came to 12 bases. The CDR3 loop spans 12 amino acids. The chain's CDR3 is CASSRIREGYTF. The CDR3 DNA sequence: TGTGCCAGCAGCCGTATCAGGGAGGGCTACACCTTC.

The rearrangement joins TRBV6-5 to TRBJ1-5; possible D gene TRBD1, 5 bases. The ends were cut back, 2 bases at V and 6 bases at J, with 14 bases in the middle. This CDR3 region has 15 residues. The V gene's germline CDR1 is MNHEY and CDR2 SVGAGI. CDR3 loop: CASSYDAGGSQPQHF. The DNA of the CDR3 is TGTGCCAGCAGTTACGACGCGGGGGGGAGTCAGCCCCAGCATTTT.

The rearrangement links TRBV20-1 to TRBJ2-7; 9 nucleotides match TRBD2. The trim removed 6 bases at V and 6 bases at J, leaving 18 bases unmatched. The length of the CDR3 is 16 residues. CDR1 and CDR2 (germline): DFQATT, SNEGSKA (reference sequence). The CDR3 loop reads CSAENTVLAGIFEQYF. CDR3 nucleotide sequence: TGCAGTGCCGAGAACACAGTACTAGCGGGTATCTTCGAGCAGTACTTC.

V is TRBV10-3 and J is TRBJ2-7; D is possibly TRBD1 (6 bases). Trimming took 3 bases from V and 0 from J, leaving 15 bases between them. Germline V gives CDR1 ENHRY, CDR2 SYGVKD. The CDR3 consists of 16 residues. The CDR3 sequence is CAISDHTRGSSYEQYF. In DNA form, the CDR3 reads TGTGCCATCAGTGACCACACGAGGGGGAGCTCCTACGAGCAGTACTTC.

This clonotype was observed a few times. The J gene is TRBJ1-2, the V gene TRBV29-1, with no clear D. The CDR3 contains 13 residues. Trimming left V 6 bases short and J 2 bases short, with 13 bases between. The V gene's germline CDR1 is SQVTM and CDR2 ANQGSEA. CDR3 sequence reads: CSVTSSPNYGYTF. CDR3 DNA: TGCAGCGTGACCTCTTCACCCAACTATGGCTACACCTTC.

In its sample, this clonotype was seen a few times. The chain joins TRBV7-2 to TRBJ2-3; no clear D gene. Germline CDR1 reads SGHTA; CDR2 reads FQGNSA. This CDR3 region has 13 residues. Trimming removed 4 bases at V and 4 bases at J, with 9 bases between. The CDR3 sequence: CASSSRTADTQYF. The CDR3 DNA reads TGTGCCAGCAGCTCTCGCACGGCAGATACGCAGTATTTT. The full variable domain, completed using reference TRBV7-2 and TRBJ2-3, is GAGVSQSPSNKVTEKGKDVELRCDPISGHTALYWYRQSLGQGLEFLIYFQGNSAPDKSGLPSDRFSAERTGGSVSTLTIQRTQQEDSAVYLCASSSRTADTQYFGPGTRLTVL.